This record looks at one T cell receptor (beta chain) sequence and its context. The antigen is unknown. Primers for the PCR totalled 60 Vbeta and 13 Jbeta. Authors' analysis steps: A later analysis counted 65 million to 95 million unique TCR beta chains, 9.5 million to 13 million shared. The protocol was immunoSEQ multiplex PCR, while the TCRdb copy is restricted to in-frame clones and leaves out a portion. The D gene and trimming were derived from the DNA, and the V and J assignments and clone size from that table. The sample has about 120,000 clones; approximately 80% are singletons. The data derive from a study of cytomegalovirus exposure and HLA in healthy donors. Germline V gene lookup returns CDR1 LNHDA and CDR2 SQIVND (reference sequence). V was pared by 1 base and J by 10 bases, with 7 bases between. The CDR3 sequence is 11 residues long. Overall study findings and caveats: The investigators catalogued 150 or so TCR beta chains as cytomegalovirus-associated.

Material: PBMCs. The chain links TRBV19 to TRBJ1-2, with D unresolved. This receptor was taken from a woman aged 40-49 years in good health and CMV-seropositive. The CDR3 loop reads CASSIGALYTF. In DNA form, the CDR3 reads TGTGCCAGTAGTATAGGAGCCCTCTACACCTTC.